The clone carrying this T cell receptor (beta chain) was recorded at least ten times. The antigen is not known. This entry belongs to a study of early T cells in non-severe SARS-CoV-2 infection. Study-wide background: The authors sequenced bulk RNA from unsorted whole blood, leaving chains unpaired.

Trimming left V 0 bases short and J 2 bases short, with 16 bases between. This CDR3 contains 17 residues. The germline CDR1 and CDR2 sequences are SGHRS and YFSETQ. Study conclusions and caveats: Anti-spike CD8 responses were favored by VDJdb matching, which missed private and CD4 specificities.

The protocol attached unique molecular identifiers to individual cDNA molecules. Each CDR3 protein is one row after TCRdb ran MiXCR on the 5' RACE reads. The sample carries under 70,000 distinct CDR3 sequences, roughly 12% recorded once. The TCR comes from an adult who was a healthcare worker with PCR-confirmed SARS-CoV-2 infection or an uninfected control (not recorded which). The rearrangement joins TRBV5-1 to TRBJ2-3; D may be TRBD1 (7 bases). Sequenced sample: whole blood. In DNA, the CDR3 is TGCGCCAGCAGCTTGGCCAGTCAGGGGGGTGCCACAGATACGCAGTATTTT. Encoded protein: CASSLASQGGATDTQYF. Using reference TRBV5-1 and TRBJ2-3 for the parts outside the CDR3, the full variable domain is KAGVTQTPRYLIKTRGQQVTLSCSPISGHRSVSWYQQTPGQGLQFLFEYFSETQRNKGNFPGRFSGRQFSNSRSEMNVSTLELGDSALYLCASSLASQGGATDTQYFGPGTRLTVL.